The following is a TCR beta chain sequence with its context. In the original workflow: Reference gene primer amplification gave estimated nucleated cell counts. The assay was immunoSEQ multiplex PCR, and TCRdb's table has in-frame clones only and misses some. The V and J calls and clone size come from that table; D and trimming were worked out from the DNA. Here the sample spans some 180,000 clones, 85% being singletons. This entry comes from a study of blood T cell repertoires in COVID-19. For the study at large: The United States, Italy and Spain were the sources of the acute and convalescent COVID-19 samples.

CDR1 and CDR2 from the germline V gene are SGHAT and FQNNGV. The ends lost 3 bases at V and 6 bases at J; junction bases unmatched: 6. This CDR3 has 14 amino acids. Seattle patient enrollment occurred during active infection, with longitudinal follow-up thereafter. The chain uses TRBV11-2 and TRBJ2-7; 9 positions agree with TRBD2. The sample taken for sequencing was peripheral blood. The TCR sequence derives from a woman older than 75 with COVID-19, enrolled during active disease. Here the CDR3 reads CASSFGGRAGEQYF. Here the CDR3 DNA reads TGTGCCAGCAGCTTCGGCGGGAGGGCCGGCGAGCAGTACTTC.